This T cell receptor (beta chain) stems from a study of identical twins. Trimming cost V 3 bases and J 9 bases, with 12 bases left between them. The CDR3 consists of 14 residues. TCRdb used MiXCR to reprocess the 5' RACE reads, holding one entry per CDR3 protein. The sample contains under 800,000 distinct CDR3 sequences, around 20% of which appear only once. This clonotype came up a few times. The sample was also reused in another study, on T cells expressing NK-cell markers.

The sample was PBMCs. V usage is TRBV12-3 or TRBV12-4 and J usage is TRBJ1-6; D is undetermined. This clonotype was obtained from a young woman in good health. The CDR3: CASSFGPGFSPLHF. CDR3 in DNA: TGTGCCAGCAGTTTTGGGCCAGGTTTTTCACCCCTCCACTTT.